A single sample is the source of the 21 T cell receptor beta chains below, sequenced in a study of blood T cell repertoires in COVID-19. Profiled with immunoSEQ multiplex PCR; TCRdb holds only in-frame clones, not every one. The repertoire holds tens of thousands of clones, with roughly 88% as singletons. The sequenced sample was peripheral blood. The source of these receptors is a human donor with active COVID-19. The donor label of this sample is uncertain.

The gene calls are TRBV5-1 and TRBJ2-1; the D is unclear. The CDR3 is made up of 14 amino acids. Germline CDR1 reads SGHRS; CDR2 reads YFSETQ. The V end was cut by 0 bases, the J end by 4 bases, with 8 bases between. CDR3 nucleotides: TGCGCCAGCAGCTTGGAAACAAGTTACAATGAGCAGTTCTTC. This codes for CASSLETSYNEQFF.

This sequence joins TRBV6-5 and TRBJ1-5; D may be TRBD1 (6 bases). V was cut by 7 bases and J by 3 bases, with 13 bases left in between. From germline, CDR1 is MNHEY and CDR2 SVGAGI. The CDR3 has 14 amino acids. CDR3 sequence (DNA): TGTGCCAGCATCCCAACAGGGCCCAATCAGCCCCAGCATTTT. Its protein product is CASIPTGPNQPQHF.

The V call is TRBV7-8, the J call TRBJ2-2; 7 bases match TRBD1. Germline-derived CDR1 and CDR2 are SGHVS and FQNEAQ. The V and J ends lost 3 bases and 0 bases, in that order; junction bases with no gene match: 4. The CDR3 contains 16 residues. The CDR3 DNA follows: TGTGCCAGCAGCTTGAAGGGGGCGACGAACACCGGGGAGCTGTTTTTT. Amino acid sequence: CASSLKGATNTGELFF.

This clone has only a few counts. The chain joins TRBV10-3 to TRBJ2-3, with TRBD1 matching 8 bases. The germline V gene encodes CDR1 ENHRY and CDR2 SYGVKD. V lost 4 bases and J lost 1; bases outside the gene matches: 10. CDR3 length equals 17 residues. CDR3 in DNA: TGTGCCATCAGTGCCGACAGGGGCATAGGTGGCACAGATACGCAGTATTTT. Its protein product is CAISADRGIGGTDTQYF.

This chain joins TRBV6-6 and TRBJ1-1; TRBD1 matches 7 bases. V lost 2 bases and J lost 5; bases outside the gene matches: 11. Per germline, CDR1 MNHNY and CDR2 SVGAGI (reference sequence). This CDR3 contains 16 residues. CDR3 DNA: TGTGCCAGCAGTTACCGACAGGGATGGGGTGATACTGAAGCTTTCTTT. Translating it yields CASSYRQGWGDTEAFF.

The chain combines TRBV30 with TRBJ2-1; the D gene is possibly TRBD1 (5 bases). Looked up from germline, CDR1 is GTSNPN and CDR2 is SVGIG (reference sequence). V was cut by 5 bases and J by 9 bases, with 14 bases left in between. The CDR3 is made up of 12 amino acids. The CDR3 DNA reads TGTGCCTGGGCCGCCCAGGGCGTTGAGCAGTTCTTC. Translating it yields CAWAAQGVEQFF. Variable domain in full (rest from reference TRBV30 and TRBJ2-1): SQTIHQWPATLVQPVGSPLSLECTVEGTSNPNLYWYRQAAGRGLQLLFYSVGIGQISSEVPQNLSASRPQDRQFILSSKKLLLSDSGFYLCAWAAQGVEQFFGPGTRLTVL.

The V and J genes are TRBV28 and TRBJ1-6; 10 bases line up with TRBD1. The junction had 5 bases not matched to a gene; V was cut back by 3 bases and J by 9 bases. CDR1 is MDHEN and CDR2 is SYDVKM in the germline V gene. CDR3 length: 15 amino acids. The chain's CDR3 is CASSLTGGLVSPLHF. The DNA of the CDR3 is TGTGCCAGCAGTTTGACAGGGGGCCTTGTTTCACCCCTCCACTTT. Full variable domain (missing parts from reference TRBV28 and TRBJ1-6): DVKVTQSSRYLVKRTGEKVFLECVQDMDHENMFWYRQDPGLGLRLIYFSYDVKMKEKGDIPEGYSVSREKKERFSLILESASTNQTSMYLCASSLTGGLVSPLHFGNGTRLTVT.

V is TRBV6-1 and J is TRBJ1-2; 8 bases are shared with TRBD1. The CDR3 length is 17 residues. Trimming took 4 bases from V and 5 from J; bases not matched to a gene: 15. The germline CDR1 and CDR2 sequences are MNHNS and SASEGT. CDR3 residues: CASSGETGASPLYGYTF. The CDR3, as DNA: TGTGCCAGCAGTGGGGAGACAGGGGCCTCCCCCTTATATGGCTACACCTTC.

This chain joins TRBV2 and TRBJ2-3; TRBD2 might be the D (6 bases). The CDR3 has 17 residues. Germline V gives CDR1 SNHLY, CDR2 FYNNEI. The ends were cut back, 6 bases at V and 5 bases at J, with 24 bases in the middle. Here the CDR3 reads CASRGTGGKRTGDTQYF. DNA for the CDR3: TGTGCCAGCAGAGGGACTGGCGGGAAAAGGACGGGAGATACGCAGTATTTT.

The V gene is TRBV6-5, the J gene TRBJ2-7; 9 nucleotides agree with TRBD2. Losses at the gene ends were 2 bases for V and 1 base for J; bases not matched to a gene: 6. Germline loops: CDR1 MNHEY, CDR2 SVGAGI. There are 16 residues in the CDR3. CDR3 amino acids: CASSYNGLALSYEQYF. The CDR3 DNA sequence: TGTGCCAGCAGTTACAATGGACTAGCGCTGTCCTACGAGCAGTACTTC.

The J gene is TRBJ2-5, the V gene TRBV7-2; a possible D gene is TRBD2 (6 bases). The germline V gene encodes CDR1 SGHTA and CDR2 FQGNSA. V gave up 5 bases and J gave up 4 bases, with 17 bases separating them. The CDR3 is 15 residues long. Here the CDR3 reads CASSQNGGGGETQYF. CDR3 bases: TGTGCCAGCAGCCAGAACGGGGGTGGAGGAGAGACCCAGTACTTC. The complete variable domain, with remaining parts taken from reference TRBV7-2 and TRBJ2-5, reads GAGVSQSPSNKVTEKGKDVELRCDPISGHTALYWYRQSLGQGLEFLIYFQGNSAPDKSGLPSDRFSAERTGGSVSTLTIQRTQQEDSAVYLCASSQNGGGGETQYFGPGTRLLVL.

This clone was detected only once. The J gene is TRBJ1-5, the V gene TRBV30, with 8 bases lining up with TRBD1. J was trimmed by 7 bases and V by 5 bases; bases with no gene match: 7. The CDR3 is 13 residues long. Germline V gene sequence: CDR1 GTSNPN, CDR2 SVGIG (reference sequence). The chain's CDR3 is CAWETGEGQPQHF. The CDR3 bases are TGTGCCTGGGAGACAGGGGAGGGACAGCCCCAGCATTTT.

This clone appeared a single time. V gene TRBV28 combines with J gene TRBJ1-6, with 10 nucleotides matching TRBD1. V shed 11 bases, J shed 10 bases, and the junction held 8 bases outside the gene matches. This CDR3 has 13 amino acids. Germline-derived CDR1 and CDR2 are MDHEN and SYDVKM. Here the CDR3 DNA reads TGTGCCGCGTACGGACAGGGGGGATCACCCCTCCACTTT. Translated, it gives CAAYGQGGSPLHF.

The V gene is TRBV19, the J gene TRBJ1-5; 11 nucleotides agree with TRBD1. Germline V lookup: CDR1 LNHDA, CDR2 SQIVND (reference sequence). J was trimmed by 6 bases and V by 6 bases; bases with no gene match: 10. The CDR3 loop spans 16 amino acids. CDR3 in amino acids: CASRKGQGAYSQPQHF. The DNA for the CDR3 is TGTGCCAGTAGAAAAGGACAGGGGGCGTATTCTCAGCCCCAGCATTTT.

The count of this clone is one. V usage is TRBV6-5 and J usage is TRBJ2-5; 9 nucleotides agree with TRBD1. Trimming removed 2 bases from V and 5 bases from J; junction bases left unmatched: 9. The V gene's germline CDR1 is MNHEY and CDR2 SVGAGI. CDR3 length equals 16 residues. The CDR3 loop is CASSYRETGGLETQYF. CDR3 bases: TGTGCCAGCAGTTACCGAGAGACAGGGGGGTTGGAGACCCAGTACTTC.

The V and J genes are TRBV4-1 and TRBJ1-6; the D is unclear. Per germline, CDR1 MGHRA and CDR2 YSYEKL. This CDR3 comprises 13 residues. Trimming stripped 3 bases from V and 8 bases from J, with 8 bases between. The CDR3: CASSQERDSPLHF. The CDR3 region has the DNA TGCGCCAGCAGCCAGGAACGGGATTCACCCCTCCACTTT.

The chain joins TRBV18 to TRBJ2-2; D is perhaps TRBD2 (5 bases). Looked up from germline, CDR1 is KGHSH and CDR2 is LQKENI. CDR3 length equals 16 residues. Trimming took off 6 bases at V and 2 bases at J, with 16 bases between the two ends. The CDR3 DNA is TGTGCCAGCTCCCTTCACGGAGCGGAAAACACCGGGGAGCTGTTTTTT. It codes for CASSLHGAENTGELFF.

V and J are TRBV4-2 and TRBJ2-1; D unresolved. Germline assignment: CDR1 LGHNA and CDR2 YNFKEQ. CDR3 size: 16 residues. Trimming took 1 base from V and 0 from J, leaving 10 bases between them. Here the CDR3 DNA reads TGTGCCAGCAGCCAAGCGACGGGTAGCTCCTACAATGAGCAGTTCTTC. It is translated as CASSQATGSSYNEQFF.

The V and J genes are TRBV7-3 and TRBJ2-5; 8 nucleotides line up with TRBD2. Germline CDR1 SGHTA, CDR2 FQGTGA. The junction had 6 bases not matched to a gene; V was cut back by 5 bases and J by 4 bases. The CDR3 is made up of 14 amino acids. CDR3 protein: CASSPTSGRETQYF. The CDR3 bases are TGTGCCAGCAGCCCCACTAGCGGAAGAGAGACCCAGTACTTC.

V is TRBV7-3 and J is TRBJ1-1, with 9 bases identical to TRBD1. The V segment lost 4 bases and the J segment 3 bases; nucleotides outside the gene matches: 0. Looked up from germline, CDR1 is SGHTA and CDR2 is FQGTGA. This CDR3 region has 13 residues. The CDR3 sequence: CASSWDRDTEAFF. DNA for the CDR3: TGTGCCAGCAGCTGGGACAGGGACACTGAAGCTTTCTTT.

V usage is TRBV6-2 or TRBV6-3 and J usage is TRBJ2-6; possibly TRBD2 for D (5 bases). The germline V gene encodes CDR1 MNHEY and CDR2 SVGEGT. The germline V and J ends were trimmed by 5 bases and 15 bases, with 14 bases remaining between them. The CDR3 is made up of 12 amino acids. The CDR3 DNA reads as TGTGCCAGCAGTCCCTTGGCGGGCACCCTGACTTTC. Residues: CASSPLAGTLTF.